The rows below give T cell receptor beta chains drawn from one sample of a study of blood T cell repertoires in COVID-19. Method: immunoSEQ multiplex PCR; TCRdb's copy keeps in-frame clones and lacks some. Here the sample spans some 340,000 clones, 90% to 95% being singletons. Sequencing was done on a sample of PBMCs or T cells enriched from blood (not recorded which). Source of these receptors: a woman in her thirties who had been exposed to COVID-19. CDR3s include the opening cysteine and the closing phenylalanine or tryptophan. The D gene is left open where the match is weak. Only part of the rows carry a size: once, few, many, or a class if the clone is expanded.

d_gene: .; v_gene: TRBV13; j_gene: TRBJ2-7; abundance: .; CDR3aa: CASSGDKAYYEQYF; CDR3nt: TGTGCCAGCAGCGGGGACAAAGCCTACTACGAGCAGTACTTC
d_gene: TRBD2; v_gene: TRBV5-6; j_gene: TRBJ2-3; abundance: .; CDR3aa: CASSEAGSGDTQYF; CDR3nt: TGTGCCAGCAGCGAAGCGGGGTCCGGAGATACGCAGTATTTT
d_gene: TRBD1; v_gene: TRBV5-1; j_gene: TRBJ2-2; abundance: .; CDR3aa: CASGTGQGTGELFF; CDR3nt: TGCGCCAGCGGGACGGGACAGGGGACCGGGGAGCTGTTTTTT
d_gene: TRBD1; v_gene: TRBV7-9; j_gene: TRBJ1-5; abundance: .; CDR3aa: CASSSDRGGQPQHF; CDR3nt: TGTGCCAGCAGCTCGGACAGGGGAGGTCAGCCCCAGCATTTT
d_gene: TRBD1; v_gene: TRBV6-1; j_gene: TRBJ2-5; abundance: .; CDR3aa: CASSGHPRDREETQYF; CDR3nt: TGTGCCAGCAGTGGACACCCCCGGGACAGAGAAGAGACCCAGTACTTC
d_gene: .; v_gene: TRBV13; j_gene: TRBJ2-7; abundance: .; CDR3aa: CASSPRGSEQYF; CDR3nt: TGTGCCAGCAGTCCTAGGGGATCCGAGCAGTACTTC
d_gene: .; v_gene: TRBV6-2/TRBV6-3; j_gene: TRBJ1-5; abundance: .; CDR3aa: CASSSKLNQPQHF; CDR3nt: TGTGCCAGCAGTTCCAAACTGAATCAGCCCCAGCATTTT
d_gene: .; v_gene: TRBV18; j_gene: TRBJ1-3; abundance: .; CDR3aa: CASSLGLLGGNTIYF; CDR3nt: TGTGCCAGCTCACTGGGACTTCTGGGTGGAAACACCATATATTTT
d_gene: TRBD2; v_gene: TRBV5-4; j_gene: TRBJ2-5; abundance: once; CDR3aa: CASRSLGLAGGGTQYF; CDR3nt: TGTGCCAGCAGAAGCCTTGGACTAGCGGGGGGAGGGACCCAGTACTTC
d_gene: .; v_gene: TRBV30; j_gene: TRBJ1-6; abundance: .; CDR3aa: CAWSYHSPYNSPLHF; CDR3nt: TGTGCCTGGAGTTACCACAGTCCCTATAATTCACCCCTCCACTTT
d_gene: .; v_gene: TRBV6-5; j_gene: TRBJ1-3; abundance: .; CDR3aa: CACLERALGNTIYF; CDR3nt: TGTGCCTGTCTTGAGAGAGCCCTTGGAAACACCATATATTTT
d_gene: .; v_gene: TRBV29-1; j_gene: TRBJ1-4; abundance: .; CDR3aa: CSVRYRDGVEKLFF; CDR3nt: TGCAGCGTGCGATACAGGGATGGGGTTGAAAAACTGTTTTTT
d_gene: TRBD1; v_gene: TRBV5-5; j_gene: TRBJ1-4; abundance: .; CDR3aa: CASSLDRGEILFF; CDR3nt: TGTGCCAGCAGCCTGGACAGGGGGGAAATCCTGTTTTTT
d_gene: TRBD1; v_gene: TRBV5-1; j_gene: TRBJ1-4; abundance: .; CDR3aa: CASSAGQGGTTNEKLFF; CDR3nt: TGCGCCAGCAGCGCGGGACAGGGGGGAACAACTAATGAAAAACTGTTTTTT
d_gene: .; v_gene: TRBV5-1; j_gene: TRBJ1-1; abundance: .; CDR3aa: CASSTSWAGTEAFF; CDR3nt: TGCGCCAGCAGCACCTCATGGGCGGGCACTGAAGCTTTCTTT
d_gene: TRBD1; v_gene: TRBV3-1/TRBV3-2; j_gene: TRBJ1-2; abundance: .; CDR3aa: CASSPEGQFYGYTF; CDR3nt: TGTGCCAGCAGCCCGGAGGGACAGTTCTATGGCTACACCTTC
d_gene: TRBD1; v_gene: TRBV5-4; j_gene: TRBJ1-2; abundance: .; CDR3aa: CASSLRDSYGYTF; CDR3nt: TGTGCCAGCAGTTTACGGGACAGCTATGGCTACACCTTC
d_gene: .; v_gene: TRBV27; j_gene: TRBJ2-4; abundance: .; CDR3aa: CASSVLTGNIQYF; CDR3nt: TGTGCCAGCAGTGTCTTGACGGGAAACATTCAGTACTTC
d_gene: TRBD1; v_gene: TRBV18; j_gene: TRBJ1-1; abundance: .; CDR3aa: CASSPIRDRGGTEAFF; CDR3nt: TGTGCCAGCTCACCTATCCGGGACAGGGGTGGCACTGAAGCTTTCTTT
d_gene: TRBD2; v_gene: TRBV29-1; j_gene: TRBJ2-3; abundance: .; CDR3aa: CSVAAGVPPDTQYF; CDR3nt: TGCAGCGTTGCCGCGGGGGTCCCCCCAGATACGCAGTATTTT
d_gene: .; v_gene: TRBV30; j_gene: TRBJ1-4; abundance: .; CDR3aa: CAWSVGQLINEKLFF; CDR3nt: TGTGCCTGGAGTGTAGGACAGTTGATTAATGAAAAACTGTTTTTT
d_gene: TRBD1; v_gene: TRBV18; j_gene: TRBJ1-5; abundance: .; CDR3aa: CASSPGTGGGQPQHF; CDR3nt: TGTGCCAGCTCCCCAGGGACAGGGGGTGGTCAGCCCCAGCATTTT
d_gene: TRBD1; v_gene: TRBV7-8; j_gene: TRBJ1-2; abundance: .; CDR3aa: CASSWAGQGAVGYTF; CDR3nt: TGTGCCAGCAGCTGGGCGGGACAGGGGGCGGTGGGCTACACCTTC
d_gene: .; v_gene: TRBV4-1; j_gene: TRBJ2-1; abundance: few; CDR3aa: CASSQGVERLDEQFF; CDR3nt: TGCGCCAGCAGCCAAGGTGTGGAGAGACTTGATGAGCAGTTCTTC
d_gene: .; v_gene: TRBV10-3; j_gene: TRBJ1-4; abundance: .; CDR3aa: CAISESRRAPNEKLFF; CDR3nt: TGTGCCATCAGTGAGTCGAGGAGGGCCCCTAATGAAAAACTGTTTTTT